This T cell receptor (beta chain) was documented in a study of blood T cell repertoires in COVID-19. Study background: The United States, Italy and Spain supplied acute and convalescent COVID-19 samples.

Profiled with immunoSEQ multiplex PCR; TCRdb holds only in-frame clones, not every one. The sample holds approximately 280,000 clones, around 90% seen once. Sequenced: peripheral blood. This receptor was taken from a man aged 45-60 years with acute or convalescent COVID-19.

The CDR3 DNA reads as TGTGCCAGCAGTGTTTACCGGGACAGGGGGCGACGTCCGGCCCAGCATTTT. It encodes CASSVYRDRGRRPAQHF. This rearrangement joins TRBV6-1 to TRBJ1-5, with 12 bases lining up with TRBD1. After removal of 4 bases from V and 11 bases from J, the junction contained 15 bases not matched to a gene. The CDR3 contains 17 residues. Germline CDR1 is MNHNS and CDR2 is SASEGT.